This T cell receptor (beta chain) came from a study of blood T cell repertoires in COVID-19. The V end was cut by 4 bases, the J end by 1 base, with 19 bases between. The CDR3 spans 17 residues. Looked up from germline, CDR1 is LGHNA and CDR2 is YNFKEQ. Authors' analysis steps: The assay estimated nucleated cells by amplifying reference gene primers. Only in-frame clones appear in the TCRdb table, and some are missing; sequencing was by immunoSEQ multiplex PCR. Clonal size and the V and J genes are those of that table, whereas D and trimming came from the DNA. The profile shows approximately 150,000 clones, 84% of them singletons.

The material sequenced was peripheral blood. This chain uses TRBV4-2 with TRBJ1-2; the D gene is possibly TRBD1 (5 bases). This TCR was recovered from a human donor in a cohort sampled during active COVID-19. This CDR3 is CASSRGEAGRINYGYTF. As DNA, the CDR3 is TGTGCCAGCAGCCGAGGCGAGGCGGGGCGAATTAACTATGGCTACACCTTC.